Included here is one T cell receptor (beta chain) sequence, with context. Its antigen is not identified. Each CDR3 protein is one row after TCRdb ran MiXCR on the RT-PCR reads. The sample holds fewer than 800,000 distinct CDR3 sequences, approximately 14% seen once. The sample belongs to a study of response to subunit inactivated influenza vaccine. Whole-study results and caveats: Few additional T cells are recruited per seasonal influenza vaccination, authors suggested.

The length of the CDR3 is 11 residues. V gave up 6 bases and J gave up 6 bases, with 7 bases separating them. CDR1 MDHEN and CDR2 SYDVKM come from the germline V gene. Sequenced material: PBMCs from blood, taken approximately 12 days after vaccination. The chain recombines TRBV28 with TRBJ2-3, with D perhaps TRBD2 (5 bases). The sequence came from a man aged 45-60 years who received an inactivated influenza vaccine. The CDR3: CASRREDTQYF. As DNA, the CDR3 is TGTGCCAGCAGAAGGGAGGATACGCAGTATTTT.